In this sample, the clone carrying this T cell receptor beta chain turned up many times. The sample comes from a study of T cells after posttransplantation cyclophosphamide. V lost 0 bases and J lost 3, with 15 bases in between. Germline CDR1 reads SGDLS; CDR2 reads YYNGEE. This CDR3 contains 17 residues. The repertoire was sequenced with immunoSEQ multiplex PCR; TCRdb's copy has only in-frame clones and lacks some. The table lists 36,000 or so clones, with no singletons. Sequencing was carried out using PBMCs. V and J are TRBV9 and TRBJ2-2; D perhaps matches TRBD1 (6 bases). The receptor's source is a girl between 5 and 17 years old in good health, CMV-negative, and a related stem cell transplant donor. The CDR3: CASSVARQGWDTGELFF. CDR3 bases: TGTGCCAGCAGCGTAGCACGGCAGGGGTGGGACACCGGGGAGCTGTTTTTT.